Below, 28 T cell receptor beta chains from the same sample are listed, as sequenced in a study of shared clonotypes between healthy human individuals (dated by TCRdb to about 2020). Library preparation employed the immunoSEQ multiplex PCR assay. This immuneACCESS table, as held by TCRdb, lists in-frame sequences with V and J called but not all clones. Of the missing ones, under half trace to an unresolved V gene in checked studies; the others have no known cause. The sample contains roughly 1,000,000 clones, about 84% of them found a single time. The ten largest make up 0.4% to 0.55% of the sample. Material: memory CD4+ T cells from PBMCs. The sample's cell subset or site, from its label and the paper: CD45RA-negative fraction. Receptor source: a man younger than 35 in good health. Some clones in this sample may be carry-over from other donors' samples.

Comment on this clone: Other nucleotide sequences from this sample produce the same CDR3. V usage is TRBV7-3 and J usage is TRBJ2-7, with 10 bases identical to TRBD1. Germline-derived CDR1 and CDR2 are SGHTA and FQGTGA. V lost 5 bases, J lost 2 bases, and 6 bases stayed unmatched. The CDR3 covers 15 residues. The CDR3 sequence is CASSISGTGAYEQYF. In nucleotides, the CDR3 is TGTGCCAGCAGCATCTCCGGGACAGGGGCCTACGAGCAGTACTTC.

The chain employs TRBV11-2 and TRBJ1-1; 7 bases map to TRBD1. The CDR3 totals 15 residues. The trim removed 5 bases at V and 1 base at J, leaving 7 bases unmatched. CDR1 is SGHAT, CDR2 FQNNGV, per germline. Written as DNA, the CDR3 is TGTGCCAGCAGCCCAGTGGGACAGCCGAACACTGAAGCTTTCTTT. Its translation is CASSPVGQPNTEAFF.

As to this clone: This may be a read error, as it is one base from a much larger clone. Different DNA sequences within this sample yield the same CDR3. The chain has TRBV7-3 and TRBJ2-2; D uncertain. Trimming cost V 5 bases and J 2 bases, with 6 bases left between them. The CDR3 totals 13 residues. Germline V lookup: CDR1 SGHTA, CDR2 FQGTGA. The CDR3 DNA is TGTGCCAGCAGCCCACAAAACACCGGGGAGCTGTTTTTT. Translated: CASSPQNTGELFF.

The chain is built from TRBV19 and TRBJ2-5, with TRBD2 matching over 11 bases. CDR1 and CDR2 from the germline V gene are LNHDA and SQIVND (reference sequence). V was pared by 4 bases and J by 5 bases, with 6 bases of the junction left unmatched. This CDR3 contains 15 residues. The CDR3 spells CASSREGLADETQYF. CDR3 DNA sequence: TGTGCCAGTAGTAGAGAGGGACTAGCGGACGAGACCCAGTACTTC. The full variable domain, with the rest looked up from reference TRBV19 and TRBJ2-5, is DGGITQSPKYLFRKEGQNVTLSCEQNLNHDAMYWYRQDPGQGLRLIYYSQIVNDFQKGDIAEGYSVSREKKESFPLTVTSAQKNPTAFYLCASSREGLADETQYFGPGTRLLVL.

The chain links TRBV5-6 to TRBJ2-7; D is possibly TRBD2 (5 bases). The ends were cut back, 3 bases at V and 2 bases at J, with 12 bases in the middle. Germline V CDR1 and CDR2: SGHDT, YYEEEE. The CDR3 has 14 residues. In DNA, the CDR3 is TGTGCCAGCAGCTCCGAAACCGGGACCTACGAGCAGTACTTC. As protein: CASSSETGTYEQYF. The entire variable domain, with the rest obtained from reference TRBV5-6 and TRBJ2-7, is as follows: DAGVTQSPTHLIKTRGQQVTLRCSPKSGHDTVSWYQQALGQGPQFIFQYYEEEERQRGNFPDRFSGHQFPNYSSELNVNALLLGDSALYLCASSSETGTYEQYFGPGTRLTVT.

The chain carries TRBV7-2 and TRBJ2-3; weak D call: TRBD2 (6 bases). The CDR3 length is 16 residues. Germline V CDR1 and CDR2: SGHTA, FQGNSA. Trimming left V 5 bases short and J 1 base short, with 16 bases between. CDR3 nucleotides: TGTGCCAGCAGCCCCGCGGGGCTCCGGGGCACAGATACGCAGTATTTT. Its translation is CASSPAGLRGTDTQYF. Using reference TRBV7-2 and TRBJ2-3 for the parts outside the CDR3, the full variable domain is GAGVSQSPSNKVTEKGKDVELRCDPISGHTALYWYRQSLGQGLEFLIYFQGNSAPDKSGLPSDRFSAERTGGSVSTLTIQRTQQEDSAVYLCASSPAGLRGTDTQYFGPGTRLTVL.

V is TRBV5-1 and J is TRBJ2-1, with D possibly TRBD1 on 6 matching bases. Germline values: CDR1 SGHRS, CDR2 YFSETQ. Trimming left V 0 bases short and J 2 bases short, with 12 bases between. The CDR3 is made up of 16 amino acids. The CDR3 spells CASSLEDRTAYNEQFF. CDR3 in DNA: TGCGCCAGCAGCTTGGAGGATCGGACAGCCTACAATGAGCAGTTCTTC.

The J gene is TRBJ2-5, the V gene TRBV19; possibly TRBD1 for D (5 bases). V gave up 3 bases and J gave up 2 bases, with 7 bases separating them. The CDR3 contains 13 residues. CDR1 LNHDA and CDR2 SQIVND come from the germline V gene (reference sequence). The CDR3 nucleotides are TGTGCCAGTAGTATCGCAGGGCAAGAGACCCAGTACTTC. Protein: CASSIAGQETQYF. The full variable domain, rest sourced from reference TRBV19 and TRBJ2-5, is DGGITQSPKYLFRKEGQNVTLSCEQNLNHDAMYWYRQDPGQGLRLIYYSQIVNDFQKGDIAEGYSVSREKKESFPLTVTSAQKNPTAFYLCASSIAGQETQYFGPGTRLLVL.

This chain joins TRBV19 and TRBJ1-5; TRBD1 might be the D (5 bases). Germline V CDR1 and CDR2: LNHDA, SQIVND (reference sequence). V lost 2 bases, J lost 0 bases, and 17 bases lay in between. The CDR3 extends over 18 amino acids. CDR3 protein: CASSIQTGSPYSNQPQHF. The CDR3 region has the DNA TGTGCCAGTAGTATACAAACAGGTTCCCCTTATAGCAATCAGCCCCAGCATTTT.

This chain connects TRBV30 to TRBJ2-2; D gene unclear. Germline V lookup: CDR1 GTSNPN, CDR2 SVGIG (reference sequence). The CDR3 has 13 amino acids. Between the trimmed V and J ends, which lost 2 bases and 5 bases, there was a span of 9 bases. The CDR3 spells CAWSRSSTGELFF. Written as DNA, the CDR3 is TGTGCCTGGAGTCGGTCGTCGACCGGGGAGCTGTTTTTT. Drawing the rest from reference TRBV30 and TRBJ2-2, the complete variable domain is SQTIHQWPATLVQPVGSPLSLECTVEGTSNPNLYWYRQAAGRGLQLLFYSVGIGQISSEVPQNLSASRPQDRQFILSSKKLLLSDSGFYLCAWSRSSTGELFFGEGSRLTVL.

This clone appeared a few times. This chain joins TRBV4-1 and TRBJ1-5; D unresolved. The V gene lost 1 base and the J gene lost 3 bases, with 7 bases spanning the gap. CDR1 and CDR2 (germline): MGHRA, YSYEKL. There are 14 residues in the CDR3. The CDR3 spells CASSQVRDNQPQHF. For the CDR3, the DNA is TGCGCCAGCAGCCAAGTGAGGGACAATCAGCCCCAGCATTTT.

This clone was seen more than once but under ten times. V is TRBV5-1 and J is TRBJ2-2; 9 nucleotides align to TRBD2. Per germline, CDR1 SGHRS and CDR2 YFSETQ. The CDR3 contains 16 residues. The ends lost 0 bases at V and 6 bases at J; junction bases unmatched: 6. CDR3 nucleotides: TGCGCCAGCAGCTTGGCCGCGGCGGGAGGGCCCGGGGAGCTGTTTTTT. Protein: CASSLAAAGGPGELFF.

The chain combines TRBV11-2 with TRBJ2-7; 9 nucleotides agree with TRBD2. CDR1 and CDR2 (germline): SGHAT, FQNNGV. CDR3 length: 16 residues. Losses at the gene ends were 0 bases for V and 4 bases for J; bases not matched to a gene: 7. CDR3 nucleotides: TGTGCCAGCAGCTTAGAAGGGGCTAGCGGGGCTTACGAGCAGTACTTC. It codes for CASSLEGASGAYEQYF.

The CDR3 nucleotides read TGTGCCAGCAGCTTACAACAACCGGTCGGCGAGCAGTACTTC. This codes for CASSLQQPVGEQYF. This sequence joins TRBV7-9 and TRBJ2-7; unclear D gene. The length of the CDR3 is 14 residues. CDR1 is SEHNR, CDR2 FQNEAQ, per germline (reference sequence). V was cut by 2 bases and J by 6 bases, with 14 bases left in between.

Remarks on this clone: The sample has other DNA sequences that encode this CDR3 too. J is TRBJ2-3 and V is TRBV9, with D uncertain. V lost 2 bases to trimming and J lost 0 bases, with 7 bases between them. The CDR3 runs 14 residues. Germline CDR1 SGDLS, CDR2 YYNGEE. Written as DNA, the CDR3 is TGTGCCAGCAGCGTCCGACCTAGCACAGATACGCAGTATTTT. Translating gives CASSVRPSTDTQYF.

This chain uses TRBV7-7 with TRBJ2-2, with D maybe TRBD1 (7 bases). CDR1 SSHAT and CDR2 FNYEAQ come from the germline V gene (reference sequence). The V and J ends lost 4 bases and 5 bases respectively, with 11 bases between them. The CDR3 length is 14 residues. For the CDR3, the DNA is TGTGCCAGCAGCTCCAGGGGGGATACCGGGGAGCTGTTTTTT. Its protein product is CASSSRGDTGELFF.

This clone was observed a few times. The chain links TRBV10-3 to TRBJ2-1; D possibly uses TRBD1 or TRBD2 (5 bases each). Germline V lookup: CDR1 ENHRY, CDR2 SYGVKD. V lost 5 bases and J 5 bases, leaving 16 bases between the germline ends. The CDR3 has 15 residues. CDR3: CAISSSWDGDNEQFF. In nucleotides, the CDR3 is TGTGCCATCAGTTCCTCCTGGGACGGGGACAATGAGCAGTTCTTC.

The chain has TRBV9 and TRBJ2-5, with unresolved D. Germline V gene lookup returns CDR1 SGDLS and CDR2 YYNGEE. The CDR3 is made up of 14 amino acids. Trimming removed 1 base from V and 1 base from J, with 8 bases in between. Here the CDR3 DNA reads TGTGCCAGCAGCGTAACTACTTTCCAAGAGACCCAGTACTTC. Translated: CASSVTTFQETQYF.

This clone was observed a single time. The chain is built from TRBV18 and TRBJ1-3; 7 positions agree with TRBD1. The CDR3 extends over 17 amino acids. Losses at the gene ends were 3 bases for V and 7 bases for J; bases not matched to a gene: 15. The germline CDR1 and CDR2 sequences are KGHSH and LQKENI. The CDR3: CASSPSSVRTGPNTIYF. The CDR3 region has the DNA TGTGCCAGCTCACCGTCCAGCGTCAGGACAGGACCCAACACCATATATTTT.

There are a few counts of this clone. The sample holds other DNA sequences that translate to the same CDR3. This rearrangement joins TRBV6-6 to TRBJ2-7, with D possibly being TRBD2 (6 bases). This CDR3 is 13 amino acids long. The germline V gene encodes CDR1 MNHNY and CDR2 SVGAGI (reference sequence). V lost 2 bases to trimming and J lost 1 base, with 6 bases between them. As DNA, the CDR3 is TGTGCCAGCAGTTACGCGGGATCCTACGAGCAGTACTTC. It yields the protein CASSYAGSYEQYF.

The chain joins TRBV11-1 to TRBJ2-7, with D possibly being TRBD2 (6 bases). Looked up from germline, CDR1 is SGHAT and CDR2 is FQDESV (reference sequence). The CDR3 has 13 amino acids. Trimming stripped 4 bases from V and 10 bases from J, with 17 bases between. Here the CDR3 reads CASSSRVGTLQYF. CDR3 sequence (DNA): TGTGCCAGCAGCTCCCGGGTCGGGACTCTTCAGTACTTC.

The chain links TRBV2 to TRBJ1-1; D ambiguous. Germline V gene lookup returns CDR1 SNHLY and CDR2 FYNNEI. V was clipped by 7 bases and J by 1 base, with 7 bases between them. CDR3 length: 12 residues. The CDR3 nucleotides read TGTGCCAGCACACCAGCGAACACTGAAGCTTTCTTT. This gives the protein CASTPANTEAFF.

CDR3 loop: CASSSSPQNSGNTIYF. The DNA for the CDR3 is TGTGCCAGCAGCTCCAGCCCACAGAACTCTGGAAACACCATATATTTT. This chain connects TRBV28 to TRBJ1-3; D not certain. The germline V gene encodes CDR1 MDHEN and CDR2 SYDVKM. The CDR3 loop spans 16 amino acids. The V gene lost 6 bases and the J gene lost 0 bases, with 15 bases spanning the gap.

This clone was detected ten times or more. The chain joins TRBV11-2 to TRBJ2-1, with a tentative D call TRBD2 (6 bases). The CDR3 sequence is 12 residues long. Trimming took 5 bases from V and 15 from J, leaving 17 bases between them. Looked up from germline, CDR1 is SGHAT and CDR2 is FQNNGV. The CDR3 reads CASSKSLRGWFF. In DNA, the CDR3 is TGTGCCAGCAGCAAATCCCTCCGGGGGTGGTTCTTC.

This clone was detected many times. This sequence joins TRBV5-4 and TRBJ1-5; D not resolved. This CDR3 is 15 amino acids long. The germline V gene encodes CDR1 SGHNT and CDR2 YYREEE (reference sequence). V lost 0 bases, J lost 1 base, and 8 bases lay in between. CDR3 residues: CASSLGLDSNQPQHF. Here the CDR3 DNA reads TGTGCCAGCAGCTTGGGATTGGACAGCAATCAGCCCCAGCATTTT.

There are a few counts of this clone. This chain links TRBV4-3 with TRBJ2-7, with D possibly being TRBD2 (9 bases). This CDR3 is built from 15 residues. Germline V gene lookup returns CDR1 LGHNA and CDR2 YSLEER. Trimming left V 3 bases short and J 6 bases short, with 18 bases between. The CDR3: CASSQAASGTGEQYF. As DNA, the CDR3 is TGCGCCAGCAGCCAGGCGGCTAGCGGGACAGGCGAGCAGTACTTC.

The V call is TRBV7-2, the J call TRBJ2-2; no firm D call. The CDR3 totals 13 residues. The V end was cut by 1 base, the J end by 6 bases, with 6 bases between. CDR1 is SGHTA and CDR2 is FQGNSA in the germline V gene. The CDR3 loop reads CASSLVRAGELFF. CDR3 sequence (DNA): TGTGCCAGCAGCTTAGTCCGGGCCGGGGAGCTGTTTTTT.

This clone was seen more than once but under ten times. The chain carries TRBV5-6 and TRBJ2-7; 10 bases map to TRBD1. J lost 8 bases, V lost 4 bases, and 9 bases had no gene match. The CDR3 is 14 amino acids. Germline-derived CDR1 and CDR2 are SGHDT and YYEEEE. The DNA for the CDR3 is TGTGCCAGCAGCCCCCGCGGGACAGGGGCCAAGCAGTACTTC. Translated: CASSPRGTGAKQYF.